This T cell receptor (beta chain) was recovered during a study of siplizumab effects on memory and regulatory T cells. Assay: immunoSEQ multiplex PCR; the TCRdb copy retains only in-frame clones and omits some. Of approximately 52,000 clones in the sample, approximately 97% were seen once. V lost 7 bases to trimming and J lost 3 bases; unmatched junction nucleotides: 7. Germline CDR1 reads SEHNR; CDR2 reads FQNEAQ (reference sequence). The CDR3 covers 14 residues. Sequences were obtained from naive CD4+ T cells sorted from blood. This rearrangement joins TRBV7-9 to TRBJ2-7; 9 nucleotides agree with TRBD1. The source is a human donor in good health. The CDR3 bases are TGTGCCAGCACCATTGGGACAGGGAGCTACGAGCAGTACTTC. Encoded protein: CASTIGTGSYEQYF.